This TCR beta chain stems from a study of molecular identifiers for immune sequencing clone quantification. About the study: Sequencing covered four of five parts into which replicate RNA from approximately 20,000 or 98,000 naive CD8 cells was split.

Isolation of naive CD8 T cells was achieved by sorting on a CD8+CD4-CCR7+CD45RA+ phenotype. TCRdb passed the PCR reads through MiXCR, listing each CDR3 protein once. Of about 640,000 distinct CDR3 sequences listed, just under 20% are singletons. The CDR3 loop spans 14 amino acids. V was pared by 4 bases and J by 8 bases, with 14 bases between. The clonotype was recovered from a human donor in good health. Some libraries in this study had Jurkat cell RNA spiked in. Sequencing was performed on naive CD8+ T cells from blood, with Jurkat cell RNA spiked in. Specified subset: FACS-sorted CD8+CD4-CCR7+CD45RA+ naive T cells. V usage is TRBV12-3 or TRBV12-4 and J usage is TRBJ2-2, with a possible D match to TRBD1 (5 bases). The DNA for the CDR3 is TGTGCCAGCAGTTCGGACACTATCCATGGGGAGCTGTTTTTT. Translation: CASSSDTIHGELFF.